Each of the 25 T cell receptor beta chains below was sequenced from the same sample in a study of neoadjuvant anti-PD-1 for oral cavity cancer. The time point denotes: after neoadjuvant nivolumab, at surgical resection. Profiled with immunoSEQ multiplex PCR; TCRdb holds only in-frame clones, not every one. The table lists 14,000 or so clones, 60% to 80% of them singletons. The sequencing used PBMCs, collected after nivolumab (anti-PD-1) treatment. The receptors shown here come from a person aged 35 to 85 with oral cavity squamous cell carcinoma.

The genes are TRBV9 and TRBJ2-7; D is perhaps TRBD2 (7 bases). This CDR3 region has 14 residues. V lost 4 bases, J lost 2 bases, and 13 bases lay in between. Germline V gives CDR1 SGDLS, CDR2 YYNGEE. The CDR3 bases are TGTGCCAGCAGCTCGAGCGGGGACACCTACGAGCAGTACTTC. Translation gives CASSSSGDTYEQYF. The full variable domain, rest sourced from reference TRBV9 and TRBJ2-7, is DSGVTQTPKHLITATGQRVTLRCSPRSGDLSVYWYQQSLDQGLQFLIQYYNGEERAKGNILERFSAQQFPDLHSELNLSSLELGDSALYFCASSSSGDTYEQYFGPGTRLTVT.

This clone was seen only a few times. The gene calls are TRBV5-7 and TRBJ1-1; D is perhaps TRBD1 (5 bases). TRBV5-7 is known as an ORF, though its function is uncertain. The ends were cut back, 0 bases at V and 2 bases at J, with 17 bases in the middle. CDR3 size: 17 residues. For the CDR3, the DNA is TGTGCCAGCAGCTTGGCCGACCTCCGGGACGGTAACACTGAAGCTTTCTTT. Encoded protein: CASSLADLRDGNTEAFF.

The CDR3 loop reads CASSPRTGYEQYF. DNA for the CDR3: TGTGCCAGCAGCCCCCGGACAGGCTACGAGCAGTACTTC. The chain carries TRBV7-9 and TRBJ2-7, with TRBD1 matching over 7 bases. The V gene end was trimmed by 5 bases and the J gene end by 3 bases; junction bases not matched to a gene: 4. The germline gives CDR1 SEHNR, CDR2 FQNEAQ (reference sequence). This CDR3 region has 13 residues.

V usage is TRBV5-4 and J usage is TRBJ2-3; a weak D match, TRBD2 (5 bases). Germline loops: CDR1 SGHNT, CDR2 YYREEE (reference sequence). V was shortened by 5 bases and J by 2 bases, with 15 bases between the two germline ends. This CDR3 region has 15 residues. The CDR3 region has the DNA TGTGCCAGCAGTCCACTCCCGGAGGTCACAGATACGCAGTATTTT. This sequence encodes CASSPLPEVTDTQYF. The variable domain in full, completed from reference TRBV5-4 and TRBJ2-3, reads ETGVTQSPTHLIKTRGQQVTLRCSSQSGHNTVSWYQQALGQGPQFIFQYYREEENGRGNFPPRFSGLQFPNYSSELNVNALELDDSALYLCASSPLPEVTDTQYFGPGTRLTVL.

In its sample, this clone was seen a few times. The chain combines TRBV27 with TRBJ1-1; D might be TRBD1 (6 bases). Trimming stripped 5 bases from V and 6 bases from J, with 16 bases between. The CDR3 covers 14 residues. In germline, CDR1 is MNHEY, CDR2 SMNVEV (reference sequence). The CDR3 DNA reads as TGTGCCAGCAGTCTCCTCCAGACAGGTTCTGAAGCTTTCTTT. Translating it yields CASSLLQTGSEAFF.

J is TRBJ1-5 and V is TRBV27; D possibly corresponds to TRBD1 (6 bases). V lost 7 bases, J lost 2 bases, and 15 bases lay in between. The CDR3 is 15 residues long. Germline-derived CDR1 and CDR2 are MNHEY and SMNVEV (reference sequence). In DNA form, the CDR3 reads TGTGCCAGCAAAACAACGGGGGCTGGCAATCAGCCCCAGCATTTT. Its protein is CASKTTGAGNQPQHF.

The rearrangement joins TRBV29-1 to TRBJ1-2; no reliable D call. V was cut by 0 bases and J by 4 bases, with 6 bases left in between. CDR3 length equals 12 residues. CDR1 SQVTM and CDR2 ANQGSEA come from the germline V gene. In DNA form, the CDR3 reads TGCAGCGTTGAAGATACACTCTATGGCTACACCTTC. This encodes CSVEDTLYGYTF.

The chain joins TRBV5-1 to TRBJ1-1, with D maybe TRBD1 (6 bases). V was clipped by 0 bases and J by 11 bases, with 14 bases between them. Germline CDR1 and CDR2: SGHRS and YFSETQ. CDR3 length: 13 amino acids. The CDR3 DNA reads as TGCGCCAGCAGCTTGGGGACAGAAGAAATGGCTTTCTTT. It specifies CASSLGTEEMAFF.

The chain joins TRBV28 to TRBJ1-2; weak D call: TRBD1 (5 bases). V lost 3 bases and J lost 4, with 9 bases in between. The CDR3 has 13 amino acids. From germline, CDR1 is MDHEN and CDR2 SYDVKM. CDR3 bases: TGTGCCAGCAGTTTCCAGGGAGCCTATGGCTACACCTTC. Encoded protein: CASSFQGAYGYTF.

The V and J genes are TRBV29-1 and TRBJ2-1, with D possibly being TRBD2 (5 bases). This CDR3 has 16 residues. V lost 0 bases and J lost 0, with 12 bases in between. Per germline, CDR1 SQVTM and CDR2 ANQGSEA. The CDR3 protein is CSVEDPSRDSYNEQFF. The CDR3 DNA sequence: TGCAGCGTTGAAGATCCGAGCCGGGACTCCTACAATGAGCAGTTCTTC.

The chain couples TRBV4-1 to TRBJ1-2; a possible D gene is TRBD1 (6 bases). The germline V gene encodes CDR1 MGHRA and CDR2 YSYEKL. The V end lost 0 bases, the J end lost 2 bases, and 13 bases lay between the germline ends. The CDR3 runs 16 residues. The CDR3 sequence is CASSQDPGTGNYGYTF. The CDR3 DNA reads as TGCGCCAGCAGCCAAGACCCCGGTACAGGGAACTATGGCTACACCTTC.

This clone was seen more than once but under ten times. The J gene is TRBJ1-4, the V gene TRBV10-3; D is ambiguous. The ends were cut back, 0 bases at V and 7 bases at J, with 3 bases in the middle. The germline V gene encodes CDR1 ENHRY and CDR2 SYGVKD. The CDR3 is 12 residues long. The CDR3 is CAISESSEKLFF. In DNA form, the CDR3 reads TGTGCCATCAGTGAGTCGAGTGAAAAACTGTTTTTT.

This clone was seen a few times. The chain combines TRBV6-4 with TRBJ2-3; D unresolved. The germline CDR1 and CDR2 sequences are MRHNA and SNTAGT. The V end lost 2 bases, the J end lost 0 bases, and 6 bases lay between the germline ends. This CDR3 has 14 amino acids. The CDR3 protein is CASSDGDSTDTQYF. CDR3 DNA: TGTGCCAGCAGTGACGGGGATAGCACAGATACGCAGTATTTT.

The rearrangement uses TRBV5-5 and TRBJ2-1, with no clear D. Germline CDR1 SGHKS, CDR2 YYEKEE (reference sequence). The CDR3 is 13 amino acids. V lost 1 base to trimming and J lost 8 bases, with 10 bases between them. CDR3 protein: CASSLFESDEQFF. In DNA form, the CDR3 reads TGTGCCAGCAGCTTGTTCGAGTCGGATGAGCAGTTCTTC.

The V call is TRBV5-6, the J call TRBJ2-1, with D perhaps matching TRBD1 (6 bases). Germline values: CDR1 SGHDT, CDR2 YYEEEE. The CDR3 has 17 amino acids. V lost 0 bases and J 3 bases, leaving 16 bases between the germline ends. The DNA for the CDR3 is TGTGCCAGCAGCTTGGGTAAGGGGGTTCACTACTACAATGAGCAGTTCTTC. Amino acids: CASSLGKGVHYYNEQFF.

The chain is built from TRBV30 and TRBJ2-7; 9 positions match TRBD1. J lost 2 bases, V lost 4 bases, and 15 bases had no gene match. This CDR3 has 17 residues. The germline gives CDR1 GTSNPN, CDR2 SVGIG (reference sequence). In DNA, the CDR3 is TGTGCCTGGAAAAGAATGGGGACAGGGTCAATTGCCTACGAGCAGTACTTC. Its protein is CAWKRMGTGSIAYEQYF.

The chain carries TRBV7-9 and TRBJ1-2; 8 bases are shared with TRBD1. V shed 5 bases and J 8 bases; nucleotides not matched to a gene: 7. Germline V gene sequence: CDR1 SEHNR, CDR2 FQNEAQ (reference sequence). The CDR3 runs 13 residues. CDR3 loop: CASSQYGQGGYTF. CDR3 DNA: TGTGCCAGCAGCCAGTACGGACAGGGAGGCTACACCTTC.

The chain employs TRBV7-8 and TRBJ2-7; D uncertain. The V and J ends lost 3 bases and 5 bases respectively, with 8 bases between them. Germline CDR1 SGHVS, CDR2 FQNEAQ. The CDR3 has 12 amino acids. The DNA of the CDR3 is TGTGCCAGCAGCTTTAACAAGGACGAGCAGTACTTC. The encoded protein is CASSFNKDEQYF. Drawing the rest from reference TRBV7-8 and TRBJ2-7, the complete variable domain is GAGVSQSPRYKVAKRGQDVALRCDPISGHVSLFWYQQALGQGPEFLTYFQNEAQLDKSGLPSDRFFAERPEGSVSTLKIQRTQQEDSAVYLCASSFNKDEQYFGPGTRLTVT.

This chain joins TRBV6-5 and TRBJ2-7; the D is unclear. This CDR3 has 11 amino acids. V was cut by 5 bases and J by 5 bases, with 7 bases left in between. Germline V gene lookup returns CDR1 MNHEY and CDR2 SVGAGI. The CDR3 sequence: CASSGVNEQYF. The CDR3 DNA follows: TGTGCCAGCAGTGGGGTTAACGAGCAGTACTTC.

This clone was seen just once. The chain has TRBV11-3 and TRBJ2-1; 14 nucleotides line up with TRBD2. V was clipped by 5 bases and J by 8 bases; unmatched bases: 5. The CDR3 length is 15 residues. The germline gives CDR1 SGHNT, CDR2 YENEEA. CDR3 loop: CASSPGLAGVDEQFF. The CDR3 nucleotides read TGTGCCAGCAGCCCGGGACTAGCGGGAGTCGATGAGCAGTTCTTC. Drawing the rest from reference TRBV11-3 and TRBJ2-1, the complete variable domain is EAGVVQSPRYKIIEKKQPVAFWCNPISGHNTLYWYLQNLGQGPELLIRYENEEAVDDSQLPKDRFSAERLKGVDSTLKIQPAELGDSAVYLCASSPGLAGVDEQFFGPGTRLTVL.

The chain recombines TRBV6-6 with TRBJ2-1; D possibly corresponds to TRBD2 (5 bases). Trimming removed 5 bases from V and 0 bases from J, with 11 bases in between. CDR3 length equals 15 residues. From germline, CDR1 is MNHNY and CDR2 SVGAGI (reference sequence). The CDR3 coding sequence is TGTGCCAGCAGTAGCGGATTCAACTCCTACAATGAGCAGTTCTTC. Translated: CASSSGFNSYNEQFF.

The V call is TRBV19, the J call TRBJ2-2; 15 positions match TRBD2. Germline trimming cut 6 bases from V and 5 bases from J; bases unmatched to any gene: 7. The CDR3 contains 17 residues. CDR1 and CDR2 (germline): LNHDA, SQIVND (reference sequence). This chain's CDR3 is CASSGLAGGPRTGELFF. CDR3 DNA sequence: TGTGCCAGTAGCGGACTAGCGGGAGGGCCGAGGACCGGGGAGCTGTTTTTT.

The CDR3 sequence is CASSPGGQTYEQYF. CDR3 nucleotide sequence: TGTGCCAGCTCCCCAGGGGGGCAGACCTACGAGCAGTACTTC. The rearrangement links TRBV18 to TRBJ2-7; D possibly corresponds to TRBD1 (7 bases). The CDR3 sequence is 14 residues long. V lost 6 bases and J lost 2, with 14 bases in between. In germline, CDR1 is KGHSH, CDR2 LQKENI.

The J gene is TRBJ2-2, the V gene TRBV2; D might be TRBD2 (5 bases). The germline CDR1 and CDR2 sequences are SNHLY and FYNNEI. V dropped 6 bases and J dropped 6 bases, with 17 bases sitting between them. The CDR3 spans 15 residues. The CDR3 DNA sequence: TGTGCCAGCAGCAACACCAGATCAGCGGCCGGGGAGCTGTTTTTT. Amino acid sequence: CASSNTRSAAGELFF.

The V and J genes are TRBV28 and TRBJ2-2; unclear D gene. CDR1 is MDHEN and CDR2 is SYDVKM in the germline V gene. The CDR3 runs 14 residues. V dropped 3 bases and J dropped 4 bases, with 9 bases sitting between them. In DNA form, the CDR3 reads TGTGCCAGCAGTTTCCGGGCGCTCACCGGGGAGCTGTTTTTT. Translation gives CASSFRALTGELFF.